These 13 T cell receptor beta chains were sequenced from one sample in a study of OX40 agonist ivuxolimab in advanced cancers. Libraries were prepared by immunoSEQ multiplex PCR; TCRdb keeps only in-frame clonotypes and omits some of them. This sample has around 73,000 clones, with 85% to 90% found just once. Sample: CD4+ or CD8+ T cells sorted from blood, taken in a trial of the OX40 agonist ivuxolimab. Receptors were obtained from an adult with an advanced solid tumor such as melanoma, head and neck, liver or kidney cancer.

There are a few counts of this clone. The chain couples TRBV12-5 to TRBJ1-1, with 8 positions matching TRBD1. The germline CDR1 and CDR2 sequences are LGHNT and FRNRAP. Trimming at V came to 5 bases and at J to 10 bases, leaving 9 bases not matched to a gene. The CDR3 extends over 13 amino acids. In nucleotides, the CDR3 is TGTGCTAGTGGTCTTCGACAGGGGCCACGAGCTTTCTTT. Its protein product is CASGLRQGPRAFF.

This sequence joins TRBV5-1 and TRBJ1-3; D may be TRBD1 (5 bases). Per germline, CDR1 SGHRS and CDR2 YFSETQ. V lost 5 bases and J 8 bases, leaving 17 bases between the germline ends. The CDR3 is 14 amino acids. DNA for the CDR3: TGCGCCAGCAGTTATCGACAGCCCTCGGACACCATATATTTT. Protein: CASSYRQPSDTIYF. The variable domain in full, completed from reference TRBV5-1 and TRBJ1-3, reads KAGVTQTPRYLIKTRGQQVTLSCSPISGHRSVSWYQQTPGQGLQFLFEYFSETQRNKGNFPGRFSGRQFSNSRSEMNVSTLELGDSALYLCASSYRQPSDTIYFGEGSWLTVV.

The chain couples TRBV4-1 to TRBJ2-1; the match to TRBD1 covers 8 bases. The germline V gene encodes CDR1 MGHRA and CDR2 YSYEKL. V shed 0 bases, J shed 10 bases, and the junction held 11 bases outside the gene matches. The CDR3 consists of 16 residues. The CDR3 is CASSQDPDRALGEQFF. CDR3 sequence (DNA): TGCGCCAGCAGCCAAGATCCGGACAGGGCGCTAGGGGAGCAGTTCTTC.

This sequence joins TRBV6-1 and TRBJ2-3, with D perhaps TRBD2 (5 bases). Per the germline V gene, CDR1 is MNHNS and CDR2 is SASEGT. The CDR3 is 13 amino acids. The V and J ends lost 3 bases and 6 bases respectively, with 10 bases between them. Here the CDR3 DNA reads TGTGCCAGCAGTGAGGGGAGTTGGGATACGCAGTATTTT. This sequence encodes CASSEGSWDTQYF.

The chain recombines TRBV4-1 with TRBJ2-3, with 9 bases aligning to TRBD1. V shed 1 base and J 3 bases; nucleotides not matched to a gene: 8. The CDR3 has 17 amino acids. Looked up from germline, CDR1 is MGHRA and CDR2 is YSYEKL. CDR3 protein: CASSQGDRDRATDTQYF. Written as DNA, the CDR3 is TGCGCCAGCAGCCAAGGGGATAGGGACAGGGCAACAGATACGCAGTATTTT.

The rearrangement uses TRBV18 and TRBJ2-1; TRBD1 matches at 7 bases. This CDR3 has 15 residues. The trim removed 3 bases at V and 8 bases at J, leaving 10 bases unmatched. From germline, CDR1 is KGHSH and CDR2 LQKENI. CDR3 region: CASSPPSVGGHEQFF. The DNA for the CDR3 is TGTGCCAGCTCACCCCCGAGCGTAGGGGGCCATGAGCAGTTCTTC.

The V call is TRBV27, the J call TRBJ1-2; TRBD1 matches at 7 bases. CDR1 is MNHEY, CDR2 SMNVEV, per germline (reference sequence). CDR3 size: 14 residues. CDR3 nucleotides: TGTGCGTCGCTCGGGCAGGGGGATCGGTATGGCTACACCTTC. Translating gives CASLGQGDRYGYTF.

The chain employs TRBV5-6 and TRBJ2-5, with TRBD2 as a possible D gene (5 bases). Germline CDR1 reads SGHDT; CDR2 reads YYEEEE. This CDR3 region has 15 residues. Trimming stripped 4 bases from V and 5 bases from J, with 18 bases between. The CDR3 nucleotides are TGTGCCAGCAGCCCCGGGGAGCGGCCCGATGAGACCCAGTACTTC. This codes for CASSPGERPDETQYF.

The genes are TRBV7-8 and TRBJ2-6; weak D call: TRBD1 (6 bases). Germline CDR1 is SGHVS and CDR2 is FQNEAQ. This CDR3 has 17 residues. Trimming cost V 5 bases and J 0 bases, with 14 bases left between them. CDR3 region: CASSPGRGTSGANVLTF. CDR3 DNA: TGTGCCAGCAGCCCGGGCAGGGGCACCTCTGGGGCCAACGTCCTGACTTTC.

This chain connects TRBV7-6 to TRBJ2-3; no reliable D call. The germline CDR1 and CDR2 sequences are SGHVS and FNYEAQ. CDR3 length: 14 residues. The germline V and J ends were trimmed by 2 bases and 1 base, with 7 bases remaining between them. The CDR3 DNA sequence: TGTGCCAGCAGCTTACAAATCGGCACAGATACGCAGTATTTT. Encoded protein: CASSLQIGTDTQYF.

The chain joins TRBV5-6 to TRBJ2-3, with 7 bases aligning to TRBD1. CDR1 and CDR2 (germline): SGHDT, YYEEEE. The CDR3 consists of 14 residues. After removal of 0 bases from V and 5 bases from J, the junction contained 3 bases not matched to a gene. CDR3 sequence reads: CASSLGTGEDTQYF. The CDR3 bases are TGTGCCAGCAGCTTGGGGACAGGTGAAGATACGCAGTATTTT. Filled out from reference TRBV5-6 and TRBJ2-3, the complete variable domain reads DAGVTQSPTHLIKTRGQQVTLRCSPKSGHDTVSWYQQALGQGPQFIFQYYEEEERQRGNFPDRFSGHQFPNYSSELNVNALLLGDSALYLCASSLGTGEDTQYFGPGTRLTVL.

This clone was detected a few times. The chain combines TRBV5-1 with TRBJ2-7; TRBD1 agrees at 7 bases. The germline V gene has CDR1 SGHRS and CDR2 YFSETQ. CDR3 length equals 15 residues. V lost 6 bases to trimming and J lost 3 bases; unmatched junction nucleotides: 12. The CDR3 coding sequence is TGCGCCAGCACCCTCGATGTGGGACAGAACTACGAGCAGTACTTC. Residues: CASTLDVGQNYEQYF.

The gene calls are TRBV2 and TRBJ1-4; TRBD1 is a possible D gene (5 bases). CDR3 length: 15 residues. The V gene's germline CDR1 is SNHLY and CDR2 FYNNEI. Trimming removed 6 bases at V and 3 bases at J, with 14 bases between. The CDR3 DNA sequence: TGTGCCAGCAGCCCTCAGGGCTTTGCTAATGAAAAACTGTTTTTT. It specifies CASSPQGFANEKLFF.